These T cell receptor beta chains were read from a single sample in a study of blood T cell repertoires in COVID-19. The protocol was immunoSEQ multiplex PCR, while the TCRdb copy is restricted to in-frame clones and leaves out a portion. The table records about 130,000 clones, about 80% of them present only once. Sequenced input: peripheral blood. Receptors were obtained from a human donor in a cohort sampled during active COVID-19. Both conserved end residues are part of each CDR3. Fields, in order: J gene, D gene, clone size, V gene, CDR3 DNA, CDR3 protein. A D gene is named only where the DNA matches it firmly. Clone size appears in some rows only: once, few, many, or a class for an expanded clone.

>TRBJ1-5|TRBD1|-|TRBV12-5
TGTGCTAGTGGTTTGGGGCCGGGACAGGGGGCCAGCAATCAGCCCCAGCATTTT
CASGLGPGQGASNQPQHF
>TRBJ2-5|TRBD2|-|TRBV3-1/TRBV3-2
TGTGCCAGCAGCCGCAGACTAGCGGGGAGTTTGGAGACCCAGTACTTC
CASSRRLAGSLETQYF
>TRBJ1-2|-|-|TRBV3-1/TRBV3-2
TGTGCCAGCAGCCAACGGGATAAAGGCTACACCTTC
CASSQRDKGYTF
>TRBJ2-1|TRBD2|-|TRBV6-4
TGTGCCAGCAGTGAATCTAGCGGGAATTCCAATGAGCAGTTCTTC
CASSESSGNSNEQFF
>TRBJ2-2|TRBD2|-|TRBV7-7
TGTGCCAGCAGCTTATCTAGCGGGAGAGACGGGGAGCTGTTTTTT
CASSLSSGRDGELFF
>TRBJ2-7|-|-|TRBV4-1
TGCGCCAGCAGCCAAGAGGGACAAAGCTACGAGCAGTACTTC
CASSQEGQSYEQYF
>TRBJ1-3|TRBD1|-|TRBV9
TGTGCCAGCAGCCCAATGGGGACAGGGGCTGGAAACACCATATATTTT
CASSPMGTGAGNTIYF
>TRBJ2-2|-|-|TRBV5-1
TGCGCCAGCAGTGTTTCTGGAGATCAAAACACCGGGGAGCTGTTTTTT
CASSVSGDQNTGELFF
>TRBJ2-7|-|-|TRBV11-2
TGTGCCAGCAGCCCGGACAGAACTACCTACGAGCAGTACTTC
CASSPDRTTYEQYF
>TRBJ2-2|TRBD2|-|TRBV2
TGTGCCAGCAGGATGACTAGCGGGAGTAGGACCGGGGAGCTGTTTTTT
CASRMTSGSRTGELFF
>TRBJ1-1|TRBD1|-|TRBV10-3
TGTGCCATCACGCAGGGGGCAGGCACTGAAGCTTTCTTT
CAITQGAGTEAFF
>TRBJ2-1|TRBD2|few|TRBV7-2
TGTGCCAGCAGCTTTAGCGGGGGAGATGAGCAGTTCTTC
CASSFSGGDEQFF
>TRBJ2-3|TRBD2|-|TRBV19
TGTGCCAGTAGACTAGCGGGACCTAGCACAGATACGCAGTATTTT
CASRLAGPSTDTQYF
>TRBJ1-1|-|-|TRBV11-3
TGTGCCAGCAGCCGAGGGACAACTCCGCGGACTGAAGCTTTCTTT
CASSRGTTPRTEAFF
>TRBJ1-1|TRBD1|-|TRBV28
TGTGCCACCTATCTAGGGGGCGGAACTGAAGCTTTCTTT
CATYLGGGTEAFF
>TRBJ1-1|-|-|TRBV30
TGTGCCTGGGGGGGACACCAGAACACTGAAGCTTTCTTT
CAWGGHQNTEAFF
>TRBJ1-6|TRBD1|-|TRBV7-3
TGTGCCAGCAGCTTAAAGGCAGGGGGACGGAATTCACCCCTCCACTTT
CASSLKAGGRNSPLHF
>TRBJ1-2|TRBD1|-|TRBV6-6
TGTGCCAGCAGTTACTCCACGACGTGGGACAGCTATGGCTACACCTTC
CASSYSTTWDSYGYTF
>TRBJ2-4|TRBD1|-|TRBV28
TGTGCCAGCAGTCTACAGGGGCTAGCCAAAAACATTCAGTACTTC
CASSLQGLAKNIQYF
>TRBJ1-2|TRBD1|-|TRBV24-1
TGTGCCACCAGTGATTCGTCCCAGGGGGCGCGTGGCTACACCTTC
CATSDSSQGARGYTF
>TRBJ2-1|TRBD1|-|TRBV11-3
TGTGCCAGCAGCCAGCCGGGACAGAACTACAATGAGCAGTTCTTC
CASSQPGQNYNEQFF
>TRBJ1-1|-|-|TRBV7-2
TGTGCCAGCAGCTTAGGCCTATCGGGGACTGAAGCTTTCTTT
CASSLGLSGTEAFF
>TRBJ2-3|TRBD2|few|TRBV25-1
TGTGCCAGCAGTGAGCGGACTAGCGGAACCACAGATACGCAGTATTTT
CASSERTSGTTDTQYF
>TRBJ2-5|-|-|TRBV9
TGTGCCAGCAGCCAGGGGGGTTACCAAGAGACCCAGTACTTC
CASSQGGYQETQYF
>TRBJ1-1|-|-|TRBV3-1/TRBV3-2
TGTGCCAGTACAACGGGGCAGGGGATCAGTGGCACTGAAGCTTTCTTT
CASTTGQGISGTEAFF
>TRBJ1-4|-|-|TRBV5-4
TGTGCCAGCAGCCGGTTCGGGACAACTAATGAAAAACTGTTTTTT
CASSRFGTTNEKLFF
>TRBJ2-1|TRBD1|-|TRBV6-2/TRBV6-3
TGTGCCAGCAGCCCCGCGGGACAGGGTTTATACAATGAGCAGTTCTTC
CASSPAGQGLYNEQFF